The T cell receptor (beta chain) under discussion was sequenced for a study of regulatory T cells in long-lasting Graves disease. Sample time point: newly diagnosed GD, antithyroid drugs for less than 3 months. Generation of the TCR library employed RNA extracted from PBMCs. Assembly of TCR beta libraries relied on iRepertoire HTBI primers together with Arm-PCR of CDR3 regions. TCRdb processed the multiplex PCR reads anew with MiXCR; each CDR3 protein has one entry. The table includes roughly 400,000 distinct CDR3 sequences, 16% detected once. A further study also used this sample, focusing on T cells in Graves' hyperthyroidism and ophthalmopathy.

The input for sequencing was peripheral blood mononuclear cells (PBMCs), taken at new diagnosis, from a patient treated with antithyroid drugs. The origin of this receptor is a woman between 18 and 29 years old with Graves disease.

As DNA, the CDR3 is TGTGCCAGCAGTCTCGGACAGGGTAGAAAACTGTTTTTT. Protein sequence: CASSLGQGRKLFF. The chain has TRBV27 and TRBJ1-4, with 8 bases lining up with TRBD1. Germline CDR1 MNHEY, CDR2 SMNVEV (reference sequence). There are 13 residues in the CDR3. Losses at the gene ends were 5 bases for V and 10 bases for J; bases not matched to a gene: 6.